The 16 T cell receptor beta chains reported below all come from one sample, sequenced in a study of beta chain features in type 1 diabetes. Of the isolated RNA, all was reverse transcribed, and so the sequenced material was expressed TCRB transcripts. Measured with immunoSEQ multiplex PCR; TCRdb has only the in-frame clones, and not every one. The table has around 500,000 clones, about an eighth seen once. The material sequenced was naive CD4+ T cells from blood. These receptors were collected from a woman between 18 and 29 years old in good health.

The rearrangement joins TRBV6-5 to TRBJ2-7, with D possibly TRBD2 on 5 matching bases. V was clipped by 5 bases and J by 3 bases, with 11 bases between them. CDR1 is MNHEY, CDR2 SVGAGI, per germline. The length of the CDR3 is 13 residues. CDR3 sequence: CASSEPGGYEQYV. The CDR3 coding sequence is TGTGCCAGCAGTGAACCAGGAGGCTACGAGCAGTACGTC.

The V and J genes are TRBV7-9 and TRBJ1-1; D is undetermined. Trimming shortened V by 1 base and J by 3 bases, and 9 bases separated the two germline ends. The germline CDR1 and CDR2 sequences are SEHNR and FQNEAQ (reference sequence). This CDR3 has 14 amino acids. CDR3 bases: TGTGCCAGCAGCTTAGAGGCCCAGGACACTGAAGCTTTCTTT. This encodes CASSLEAQDTEAFF.

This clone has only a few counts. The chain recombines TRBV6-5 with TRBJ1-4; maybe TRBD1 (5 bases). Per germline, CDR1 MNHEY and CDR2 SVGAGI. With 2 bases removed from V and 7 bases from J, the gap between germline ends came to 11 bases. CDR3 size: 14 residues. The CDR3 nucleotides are TGTGCCAGCAGTTACGGGAAAAGGGGTGAAAAACTGTTTTTT. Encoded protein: CASSYGKRGEKLFF.

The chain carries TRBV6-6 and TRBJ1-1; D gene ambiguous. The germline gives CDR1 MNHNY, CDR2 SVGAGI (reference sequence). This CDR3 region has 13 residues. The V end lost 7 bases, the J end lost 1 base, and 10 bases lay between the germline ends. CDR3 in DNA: TGTGCCAGCACCCTTACACGGAACACTGAAGCTTTCTTT. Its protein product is CASTLTRNTEAFF.

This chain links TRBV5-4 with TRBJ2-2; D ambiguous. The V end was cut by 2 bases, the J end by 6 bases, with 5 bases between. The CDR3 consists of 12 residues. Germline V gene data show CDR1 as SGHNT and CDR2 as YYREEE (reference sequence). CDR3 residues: CASSLFPGELFF. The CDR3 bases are TGTGCCAGCAGCTTATTTCCCGGGGAGCTGTTTTTT.

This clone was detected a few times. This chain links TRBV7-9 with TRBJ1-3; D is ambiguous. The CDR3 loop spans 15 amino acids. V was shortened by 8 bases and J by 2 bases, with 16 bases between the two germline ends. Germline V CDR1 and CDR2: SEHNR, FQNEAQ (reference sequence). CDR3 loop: CASSRNPEAGNTIYF. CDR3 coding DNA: TGTGCCAGCTCCCGTAATCCAGAGGCTGGAAACACCATATATTTT.

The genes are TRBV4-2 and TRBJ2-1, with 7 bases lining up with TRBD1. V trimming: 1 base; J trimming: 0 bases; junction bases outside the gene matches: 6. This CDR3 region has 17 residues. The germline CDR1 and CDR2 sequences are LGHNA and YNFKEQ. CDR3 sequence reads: CASSQVGTVSSYNEQFF. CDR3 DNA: TGTGCCAGCAGCCAAGTGGGGACAGTTAGCTCCTACAATGAGCAGTTCTTC.

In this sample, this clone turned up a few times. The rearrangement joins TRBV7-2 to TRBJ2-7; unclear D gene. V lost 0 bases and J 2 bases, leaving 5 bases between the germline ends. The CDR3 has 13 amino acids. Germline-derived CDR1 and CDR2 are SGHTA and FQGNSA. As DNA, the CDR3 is TGTGCCAGCAGCTTAGCGTCAACCTACGAGCAGTACGTC. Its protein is CASSLASTYEQYV.

CDR3 coding DNA: TGTGCCAGCAGCTTAGCGTATAGGAGCCAAGAGACCCAGTACTTC. Translated, it gives CASSLAYRSQETQYF. The V call is TRBV7-6, the J call TRBJ2-5, with D uncertain. V lost 0 bases to trimming and J lost 1 base, with 9 bases between them. This CDR3 has 15 residues. Germline CDR1 reads SGHVS; CDR2 reads FNYEAQ.

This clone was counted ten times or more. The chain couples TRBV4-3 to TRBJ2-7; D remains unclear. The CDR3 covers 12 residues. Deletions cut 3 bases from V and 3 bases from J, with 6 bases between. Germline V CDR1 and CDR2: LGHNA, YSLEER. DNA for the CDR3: TGCGCCAGCAGCCATAACGACTACGAGCAGTACGTC. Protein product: CASSHNDYEQYV.

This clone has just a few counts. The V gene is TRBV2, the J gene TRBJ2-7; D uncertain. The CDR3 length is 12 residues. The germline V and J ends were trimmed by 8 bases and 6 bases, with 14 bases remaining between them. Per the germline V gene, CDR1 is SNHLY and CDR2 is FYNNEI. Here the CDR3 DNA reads TGTGCCAGCCGACCATCTGGCCGCGAGCAGTACTTC. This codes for CASRPSGREQYF.

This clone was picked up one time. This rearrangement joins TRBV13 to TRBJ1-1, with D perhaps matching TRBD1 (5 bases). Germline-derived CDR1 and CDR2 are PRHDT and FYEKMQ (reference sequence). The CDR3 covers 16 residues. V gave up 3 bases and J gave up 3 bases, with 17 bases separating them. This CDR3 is CASSFYPGSQDTEAFF. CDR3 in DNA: TGTGCCAGCAGCTTCTATCCGGGGTCACAGGACACTGAAGCTTTCTTT.

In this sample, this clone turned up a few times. CDR3 loop: CARRRGLGDEQYV. The CDR3, as DNA: TGTGCCCGACGACGCGGACTAGGAGACGAGCAGTACGTC. The V and J genes are TRBV21-1 and TRBJ2-7; TRBD2, the table's D call, lacks a check against the DNA. TRBV21-1 is noted as a pseudogene. The CDR3 length is 13 residues.

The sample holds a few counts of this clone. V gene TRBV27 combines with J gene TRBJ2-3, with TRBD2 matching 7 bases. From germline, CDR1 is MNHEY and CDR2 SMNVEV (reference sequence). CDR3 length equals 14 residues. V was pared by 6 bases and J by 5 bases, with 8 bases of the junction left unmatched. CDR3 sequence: CASRAGLPGDTQYF. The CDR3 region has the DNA TGTGCCAGCAGGGCGGGACTACCAGGAGATACGCAGTATTTT.

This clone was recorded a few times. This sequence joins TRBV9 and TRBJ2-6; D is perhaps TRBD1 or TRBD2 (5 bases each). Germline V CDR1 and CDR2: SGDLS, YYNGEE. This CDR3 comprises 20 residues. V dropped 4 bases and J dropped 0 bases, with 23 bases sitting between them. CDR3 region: CASSPNPRDGGDSGANVLTF. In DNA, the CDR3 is TGTGCCAGCAGCCCGAACCCTCGGGACGGCGGCGACTCTGGGGCCAACGTCCTGACTTTC. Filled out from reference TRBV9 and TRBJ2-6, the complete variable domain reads DSGVTQTPKHLITATGQRVTLRCSPRSGDLSVYWYQQSLDQGLQFLIQYYNGEERAKGNILERFSAQQFPDLHSELNLSSLELGDSALYFCASSPNPRDGGDSGANVLTFGAGSRLTVL.

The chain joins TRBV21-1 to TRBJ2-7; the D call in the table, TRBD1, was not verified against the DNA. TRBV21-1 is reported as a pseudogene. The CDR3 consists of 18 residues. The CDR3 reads CASRLSDTGTGWSYEQYV. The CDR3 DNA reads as TGTGCCAGCAGATTATCAGACACCGGGACAGGCTGGTCCTACGAGCAGTACGTC.